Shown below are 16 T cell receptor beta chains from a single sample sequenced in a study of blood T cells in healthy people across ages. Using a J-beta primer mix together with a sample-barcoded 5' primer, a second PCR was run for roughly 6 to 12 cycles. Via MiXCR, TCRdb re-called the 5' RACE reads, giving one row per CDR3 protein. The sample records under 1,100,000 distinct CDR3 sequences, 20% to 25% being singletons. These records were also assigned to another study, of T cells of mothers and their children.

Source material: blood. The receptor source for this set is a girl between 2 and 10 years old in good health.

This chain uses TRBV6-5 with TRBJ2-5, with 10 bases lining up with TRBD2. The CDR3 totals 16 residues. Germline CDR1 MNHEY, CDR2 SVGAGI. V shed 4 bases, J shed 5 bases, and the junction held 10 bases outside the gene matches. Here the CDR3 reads CASSSLKAGGVETQYF. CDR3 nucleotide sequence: TGTGCCAGCAGTTCTCTTAAAGCGGGAGGGGTTGAGACCCAGTACTTC.

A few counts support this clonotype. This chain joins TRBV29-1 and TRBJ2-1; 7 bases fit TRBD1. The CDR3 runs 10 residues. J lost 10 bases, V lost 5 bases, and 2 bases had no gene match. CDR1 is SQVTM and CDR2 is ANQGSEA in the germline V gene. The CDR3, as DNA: TGCAGCGTTCCCAGGGGGGAGCAGTTCTTC. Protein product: CSVPRGEQFF.

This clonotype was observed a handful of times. The CDR3 region is CATRPSGGLQETQYF. The CDR3 nucleotides read TGTGCCACCCGACCTAGCGGGGGATTGCAAGAGACCCAGTACTTC. The chain is built from TRBV6-5 and TRBJ2-5; 10 nucleotides agree with TRBD2. CDR3 size: 15 residues. Per the germline V gene, CDR1 is MNHEY and CDR2 is SVGAGI. V was pared by 10 bases and J by 2 bases, with 10 bases of the junction left unmatched.

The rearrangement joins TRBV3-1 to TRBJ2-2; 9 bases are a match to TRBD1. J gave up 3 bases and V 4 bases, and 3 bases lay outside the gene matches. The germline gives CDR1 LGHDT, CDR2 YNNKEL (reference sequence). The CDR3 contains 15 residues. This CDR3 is CASSRQGVYTGELFF. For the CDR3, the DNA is TGTGCCAGCAGCCGACAGGGGGTTTACACCGGGGAGCTGTTTTTT.

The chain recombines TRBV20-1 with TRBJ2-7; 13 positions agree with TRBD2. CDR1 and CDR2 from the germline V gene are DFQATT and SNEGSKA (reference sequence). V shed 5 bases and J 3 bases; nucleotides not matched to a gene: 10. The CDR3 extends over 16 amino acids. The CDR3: CSALGLAGDRVYEQYF. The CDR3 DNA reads TGCAGTGCTCTCGGACTAGCGGGAGATAGAGTCTACGAGCAGTACTTC.

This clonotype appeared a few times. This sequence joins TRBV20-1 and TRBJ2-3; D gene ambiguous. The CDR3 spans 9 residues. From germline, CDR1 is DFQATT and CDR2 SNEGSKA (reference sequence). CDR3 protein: CSSGDTQYF. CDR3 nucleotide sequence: TGCAGCTCGGGAGATACGCAGTATTTT.

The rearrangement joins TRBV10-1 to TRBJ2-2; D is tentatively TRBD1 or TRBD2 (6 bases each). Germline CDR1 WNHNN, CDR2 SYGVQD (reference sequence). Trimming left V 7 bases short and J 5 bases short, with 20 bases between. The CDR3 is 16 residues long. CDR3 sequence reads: CASIHRGEEWTGELFF. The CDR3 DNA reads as TGCGCCAGCATCCATAGGGGGGAGGAATGGACCGGGGAGCTGTTTTTT.

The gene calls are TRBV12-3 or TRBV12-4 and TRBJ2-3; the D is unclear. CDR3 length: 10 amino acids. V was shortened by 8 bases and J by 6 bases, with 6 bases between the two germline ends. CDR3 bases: TGTGCCAGCGAGAGGGATACGCAGTATTTT. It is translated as CASERDTQYF.

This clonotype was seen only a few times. The CDR3 DNA follows: TGCGCCAGCAGCTTGTGGCAGCAGGTTACGAACACCGGGGAGCTGTTTTTT. This gives the protein CASSLWQQVTNTGELFF. The V gene is TRBV5-1, the J gene TRBJ2-2; D unclear. The germline CDR1 and CDR2 sequences are SGHRS and YFSETQ. This CDR3 has 17 residues. Trimming took 1 base from V and 0 from J, leaving 13 bases between them.

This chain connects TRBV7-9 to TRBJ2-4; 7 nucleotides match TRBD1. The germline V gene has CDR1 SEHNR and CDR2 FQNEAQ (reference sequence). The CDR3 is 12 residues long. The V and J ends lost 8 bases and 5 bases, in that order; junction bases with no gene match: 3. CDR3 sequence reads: CASLGTENIQYF. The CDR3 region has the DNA TGTGCCAGCCTGGGGACAGAAAACATTCAGTACTTC.

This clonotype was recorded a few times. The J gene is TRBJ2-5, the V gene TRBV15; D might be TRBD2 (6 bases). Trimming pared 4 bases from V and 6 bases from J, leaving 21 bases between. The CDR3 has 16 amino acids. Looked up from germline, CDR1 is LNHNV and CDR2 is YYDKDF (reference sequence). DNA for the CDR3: TGTGCCACCAGCAAGGATCAGGCCGGGACTGGGAAGACCCAGTACTTC. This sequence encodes CATSKDQAGTGKTQYF.

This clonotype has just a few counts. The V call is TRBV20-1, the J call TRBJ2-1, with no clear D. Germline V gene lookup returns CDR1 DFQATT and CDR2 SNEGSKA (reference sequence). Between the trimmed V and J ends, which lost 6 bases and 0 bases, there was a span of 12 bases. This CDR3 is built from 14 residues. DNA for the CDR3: TGCAGTGCCAACGACTGGAGCTCCTACAATGAGCAGTTCTTC. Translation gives CSANDWSSYNEQFF.

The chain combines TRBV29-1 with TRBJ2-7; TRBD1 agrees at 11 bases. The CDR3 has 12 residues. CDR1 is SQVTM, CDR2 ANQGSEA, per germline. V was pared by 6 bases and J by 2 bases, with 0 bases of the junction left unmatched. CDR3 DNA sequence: TGCAGCGTGGGACAGGGGGCCTACGAGCAGTACTTC. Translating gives CSVGQGAYEQYF.

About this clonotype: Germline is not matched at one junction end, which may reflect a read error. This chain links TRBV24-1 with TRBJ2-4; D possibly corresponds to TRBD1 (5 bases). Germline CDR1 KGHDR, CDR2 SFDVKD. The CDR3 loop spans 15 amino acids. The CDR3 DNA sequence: TGTGCCACAAGTGACGGACAACTAGCCAAAAACATTCAGTACTTC. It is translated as CATSDGQLAKNIQYF.

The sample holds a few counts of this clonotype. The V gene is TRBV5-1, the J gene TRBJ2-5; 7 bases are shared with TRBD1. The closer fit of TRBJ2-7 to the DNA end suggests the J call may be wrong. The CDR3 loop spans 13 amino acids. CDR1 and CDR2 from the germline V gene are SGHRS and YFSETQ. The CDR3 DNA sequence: TGCGCCAGCAGCGGGGGACAGCCCTACGAGCAGTACTTC. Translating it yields CASSGGQPYEQYF.

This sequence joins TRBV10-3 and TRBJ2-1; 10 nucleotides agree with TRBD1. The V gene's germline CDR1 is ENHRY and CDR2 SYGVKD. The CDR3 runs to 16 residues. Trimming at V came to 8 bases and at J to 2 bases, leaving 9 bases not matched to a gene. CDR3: CAIPKVGQGPYNEQFF. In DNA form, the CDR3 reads TGTGCCATCCCCAAGGTGGGACAGGGGCCCTACAATGAGCAGTTCTTC.